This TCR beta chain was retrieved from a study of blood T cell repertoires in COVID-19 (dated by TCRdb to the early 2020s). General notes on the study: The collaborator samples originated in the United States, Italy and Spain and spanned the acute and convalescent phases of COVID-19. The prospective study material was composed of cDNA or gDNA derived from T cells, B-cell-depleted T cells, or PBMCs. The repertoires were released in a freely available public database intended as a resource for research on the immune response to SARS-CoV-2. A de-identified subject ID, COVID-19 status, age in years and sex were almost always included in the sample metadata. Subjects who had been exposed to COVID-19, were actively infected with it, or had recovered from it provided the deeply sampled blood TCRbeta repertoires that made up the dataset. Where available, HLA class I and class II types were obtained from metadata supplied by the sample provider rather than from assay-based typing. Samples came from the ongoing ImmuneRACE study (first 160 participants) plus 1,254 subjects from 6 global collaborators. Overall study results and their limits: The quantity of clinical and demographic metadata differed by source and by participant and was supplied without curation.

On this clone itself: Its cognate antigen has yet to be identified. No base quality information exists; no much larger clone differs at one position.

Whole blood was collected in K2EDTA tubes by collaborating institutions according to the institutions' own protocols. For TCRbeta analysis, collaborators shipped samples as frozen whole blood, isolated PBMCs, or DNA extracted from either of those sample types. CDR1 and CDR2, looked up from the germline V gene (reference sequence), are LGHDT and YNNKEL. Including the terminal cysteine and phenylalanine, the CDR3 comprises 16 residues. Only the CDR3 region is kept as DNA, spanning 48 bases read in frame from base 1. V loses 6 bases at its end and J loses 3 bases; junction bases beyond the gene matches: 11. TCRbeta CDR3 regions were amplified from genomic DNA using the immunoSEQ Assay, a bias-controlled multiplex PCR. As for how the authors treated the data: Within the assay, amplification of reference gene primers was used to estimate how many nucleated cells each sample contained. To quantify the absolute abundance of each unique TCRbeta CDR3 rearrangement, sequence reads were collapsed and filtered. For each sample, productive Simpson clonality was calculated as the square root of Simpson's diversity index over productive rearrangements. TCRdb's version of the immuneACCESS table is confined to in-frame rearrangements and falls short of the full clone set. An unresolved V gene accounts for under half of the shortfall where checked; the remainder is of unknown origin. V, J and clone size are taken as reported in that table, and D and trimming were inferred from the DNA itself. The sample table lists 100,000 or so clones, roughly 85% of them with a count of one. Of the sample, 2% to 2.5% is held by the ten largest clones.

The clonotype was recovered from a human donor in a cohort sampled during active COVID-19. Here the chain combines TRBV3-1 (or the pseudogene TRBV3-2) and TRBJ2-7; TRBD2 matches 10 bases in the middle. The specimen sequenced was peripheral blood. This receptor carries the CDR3 CASSHGSGGAVYEQYF. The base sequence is TGTGCCAGCAGTCATGGCAGCGGGGGGGCCGTCTACGAGCAGTACTTC.